The sequence of this T cell receptor (beta chain) was determined in a study of circulating CD8 cells and anti-PD-1 response in melanoma. Sorting of live CD3+CD8+TCRalphabeta+ cells by PD-1 and/or TIGIT gave four subsets. The CDR3 is 12 amino acids. The ends were cut back, 3 bases at V and 12 bases at J, with 12 bases in the middle. Germline lookup yields CDR1 MNHNS and CDR2 SASEGT. Broader study findings: Peptide assays on expanded sorted subsets replaced tumor-based reactivity testing. Subset repertoires were largely private at M1, with under 8% shared.

Each library started from about 15 ng of total RNA using the QIAseq Immune Repertoire TCR panel. Each CDR3 protein is one row after TCRdb ran MiXCR on the reads. The sample has under 700 distinct CDR3 sequences; around 7.8% are singletons. Sample share makes this clonotype medium-sized. Its cognate antigen is unknown. This material consisted of CD8+ T cells from PBMCs, taken at baseline or after one month of anti-PD-1 therapy (not recorded which). The TCR comes from a human donor with melanoma. The chain recombines TRBV6-1 with TRBJ1-5, with no clear D. The CDR3 spells CASSDPSARQHF. The CDR3 nucleotides read TGTGCCAGCAGTGACCCCTCGGCCCGCCAGCATTTT.